These 17 T cell receptor beta chains came from one sample sequenced in a study of Graves' ophthalmopathy and Graves' hyperthyroidism. The TCR beta CDR3 regions underwent amplification from RNA transcripts. First-round RT-PCR relied on HTBI primers, and a second-round multiplex PCR came next. One entry per CDR3 protein results from TCRdb running MiXCR on the multiplex PCR reads. The sample carries some 520,000 distinct CDR3 sequences, about 15% recorded once. Specimen: blood. The receptors were sampled from a woman in her 30s with Graves' ophthalmopathy.

This clonotype was seen a handful of times. The chain links TRBV5-1 to TRBJ2-5; D ambiguous. This CDR3 spans 18 amino acids. Germline V CDR1 and CDR2: SGHRS, YFSETQ. Trimming removed 0 bases at V and 2 bases at J, with 20 bases between. The CDR3 DNA reads as TGCGCCAGCAGCTTGGAGTCACCTTTATCCCTTTCGCAAGAGACCCAGTACTTC. It is translated as CASSLESPLSLSQETQYF.

This clonotype was observed many times. The chain uses TRBV7-2 and TRBJ2-5, with a tentative D call TRBD2 (6 bases). The V end was cut by 1 base, the J end by 4 bases, with 13 bases between. CDR1 and CDR2 (germline): SGHTA, FQGNSA. The CDR3 has 15 amino acids. CDR3 bases: TGTGCCAGCAGCTTAGTTGGGGAGGTTGGAGAGACCCAGTACTTC. Translation: CASSLVGEVGETQYF.

This clonotype was found many times. V and J are TRBV6-1 and TRBJ2-1; 9 positions match TRBD2. Germline-derived CDR1 and CDR2 are MNHNS and SASEGT. The CDR3 is 15 amino acids. The V segment lost 7 bases and the J segment 7 bases; nucleotides outside the gene matches: 11. Here the CDR3 reads CASNPRGRAANEQFF. The CDR3 coding sequence is TGTGCCAGCAACCCCCGCGGGAGGGCCGCGAATGAGCAGTTCTTC.

The genes are TRBV5-1 and TRBJ2-7; TRBD1 agrees at 9 bases. The CDR3 runs 17 residues. CDR1 and CDR2 from the germline V gene are SGHRS and YFSETQ. Losses at the gene ends were 3 bases for V and 5 bases for J; bases not matched to a gene: 15. The CDR3: CASSSNPTGGGMNEQYF. The DNA of the CDR3 is TGCGCCAGCAGCTCAAACCCGACAGGGGGGGGTATGAACGAGCAGTACTTC.

This clonotype showed up many times. The J gene is TRBJ1-3, the V gene TRBV7-2, with 9 bases identical to TRBD1. Trimming cost V 5 bases and J 0 bases; bases outside gene matches: 2. Germline loops: CDR1 SGHTA, CDR2 FQGNSA. The CDR3 totals 15 residues. The CDR3: CASSMDRGSGNTIYF. The CDR3 DNA is TGTGCCAGCAGCATGGACAGGGGCTCTGGAAACACCATATATTTT.

This clonotype has a handful of counts. The chain is built from TRBV30 and TRBJ1-2; 10 nucleotides match TRBD1. Trimming took 3 bases from V and 5 from J; bases not matched to a gene: 9. CDR1 is GTSNPN and CDR2 is SVGIG in the germline V gene (reference sequence). This CDR3 contains 15 residues. DNA of the CDR3: TGTGCCTGGAGAACGGACAGGGGGTCATGGTATGGCTACACCTTC. It specifies CAWRTDRGSWYGYTF.

The chain is built from TRBV2 and TRBJ1-1; D gene unclear. Per germline, CDR1 SNHLY and CDR2 FYNNEI. The CDR3 spans 15 residues. V was pared by 1 base and J by 1 base, with 10 bases between. CDR3 nucleotide sequence: TGTGCCAGCAGTGAAGGCCGACGCCGGAACACTGAAGCTTTCTTT. This codes for CASSEGRRRNTEAFF. The complete variable domain, with remaining parts taken from reference TRBV2 and TRBJ1-1, reads EPEVTQTPSHQVTQMGQEVILRCVPISNHLYFYWYRQILGQKVEFLVSFYNNEISEKSEIFDDQFSVERPDGSNFTLKIRSTKLEDSAMYFCASSEGRRRNTEAFFGQGTRLTVV.

At least ten counts were recorded for this clonotype. The rearrangement links TRBV7-9 to TRBJ1-1, with D perhaps TRBD1 (5 bases). With 1 base removed from V and 6 bases from J, the gap between germline ends came to 9 bases. The CDR3 has 13 amino acids. Per the germline V gene, CDR1 is SEHNR and CDR2 is FQNEAQ (reference sequence). The CDR3 here is CASSLVRDAEAFF. The DNA of the CDR3 is TGTGCCAGCAGCTTAGTCAGGGACGCTGAAGCTTTCTTT.

This clonotype was seen repeatedly, ten times or more. The CDR3 coding sequence is TGTGCCAGCAGTTACCTAGATCGACAGGGTTCTGCCGAGCAGTACTTC. Encoded protein: CASSYLDRQGSAEQYF. The chain links TRBV27 to TRBJ2-7, with TRBD1 matching 7 bases. V shed 4 bases and J 6 bases; nucleotides not matched to a gene: 15. The CDR3 totals 16 residues. Germline V lookup: CDR1 MNHEY, CDR2 SMNVEV (reference sequence).

This clonotype was seen only a few times. The rearrangement links TRBV15 to TRBJ2-2; D gene unclear. V dropped 4 bases and J dropped 1 base, with 10 bases sitting between them. In germline, CDR1 is LNHNV, CDR2 YYDKDF (reference sequence). The CDR3 loop spans 15 amino acids. The CDR3: CATSKESENTGELFF. The DNA for the CDR3 is TGTGCCACCAGCAAGGAATCGGAGAACACCGGGGAGCTGTTTTTT. The full variable domain, completed using reference TRBV15 and TRBJ2-2, is DAMVIQNPRYQVTQFGKPVTLSCSQTLNHNVMYWYQQKSSQAPKLLFHYYDKDFNNEADTPDNFQSRRPNTSFCFLDIRSPGLGDTAMYLCATSKESENTGELFFGEGSRLTVL.

This clonotype was seen more than once but under ten times. A much larger clone differs by one base, so this may be a read error. The chain couples TRBV24-1 to TRBJ2-5; D gene uncertain. CDR1 KGHDR and CDR2 SFDVKD come from the germline V gene. The CDR3 spans 13 residues. CDR3 nucleotides: TGTGCCACCAGTGATCCGTACCAAGAGACCAAGTACTTC. It is translated as CATSDPYQETKYF.

This clonotype came up many times. This chain links TRBV6-1 with TRBJ2-7, with TRBD2 matching over 9 bases. Germline V gene lookup returns CDR1 MNHNS and CDR2 SASEGT. CDR3 length: 16 residues. V gave up 1 base and J gave up 2 bases; unmatched junction bases: 6. CDR3 DNA sequence: TGTGCCAGCAGTGAAGGAGCGGGACTAGCCACCTACGAGCAGTACTTC. This codes for CASSEGAGLATYEQYF.

This clonotype was observed many times. V is TRBV6-1 and J is TRBJ2-7; D is possibly TRBD2 (6 bases). The CDR3 has 10 amino acids. V was clipped by 11 bases and J by 4 bases, with 9 bases between them. Germline assignment: CDR1 MNHNS and CDR2 SASEGT. CDR3 bases: TGTGCCGGCGGGACGTACGAGCAGTACTTC. It yields the protein CAGGTYEQYF.

This clonotype was observed many times. The V call is TRBV11-2, the J call TRBJ2-7; 8 bases map to TRBD2. CDR3 length: 15 residues. The V and J ends lost 5 bases and 4 bases, in that order; junction bases with no gene match: 10. Germline assignment: CDR1 SGHAT and CDR2 FQNNGV. CDR3 sequence (DNA): TGTGCCAGCAGCAAACTAGCGGAGGGGCTTTACGAGCAGTACTTC. It specifies CASSKLAEGLYEQYF.

This clonotype occurred many times. This chain joins TRBV6-1 and TRBJ2-5; TRBD2 aligns across 8 bases. The CDR3 covers 15 residues. V lost 6 bases to trimming and J lost 5 bases; unmatched junction nucleotides: 11. Germline-derived CDR1 and CDR2 are MNHNS and SASEGT. CDR3 loop: CASSPNRGGRETQYF. In DNA, the CDR3 is TGTGCCAGCAGCCCCAATCGGGGGGGACGGGAGACCCAGTACTTC.

This rearrangement joins TRBV7-2 to TRBJ2-2; D might be TRBD2 (6 bases). CDR3 length equals 15 residues. Trimming stripped 8 bases from V and 1 base from J, with 14 bases between. The V gene's germline CDR1 is SGHTA and CDR2 FQGNSA. The CDR3: CASGFYSGNTGELFF. In DNA, the CDR3 is TGTGCCAGCGGGTTCTATAGCGGGAACACCGGGGAGCTGTTTTTT.

This clonotype has ten or more counts. V is TRBV11-3 and J is TRBJ1-1; D is uncertain. V dropped 0 bases and J dropped 7 bases, with 9 bases sitting between them. This CDR3 is 13 amino acids long. Germline CDR1 and CDR2: SGHNT and YENEEA. The CDR3 is CASSLDQDDEAFF. Written as DNA, the CDR3 is TGTGCCAGCAGCTTAGATCAGGACGATGAAGCTTTCTTT. Complete variable domain (other parts from reference TRBV11-3 and TRBJ1-1): EAGVVQSPRYKIIEKKQPVAFWCNPISGHNTLYWYLQNLGQGPELLIRYENEEAVDDSQLPKDRFSAERLKGVDSTLKIQPAELGDSAVYLCASSLDQDDEAFFGQGTRLTVV.